This TCR beta chain was identified during a study of Ad26.COV2.S vaccination and SARS-CoV-2 variants. Profiled with immunoSEQ multiplex PCR; TCRdb holds only in-frame clones, not every one. This sample has 400,000 to 450,000 clones; 90% occur once, and the top ten carry around 4.2%. Treatment of the sample: roughly 19 received Ad26.COV2.S at low or high dose, single or two shots; 5 received placebo; per-sample allocation not given. On day 63 after the first injection, vaccine and placebo recipients gave samples. The CDR3 has 15 residues. Losses at the gene ends were 4 bases for V and 4 bases for J; bases not matched to a gene: 8. Germline V lookup: CDR1 SGHDT, CDR2 YYEEEE.

The sequence derives from a person aged 18-60 years who received the Ad26.COV2.S COVID-19 vaccine or a placebo. The sample was peripheral blood, taken in a trial of Ad26.COV2.S vaccine versus placebo. This chain connects TRBV5-6 to TRBJ1-2; 9 bases are shared with TRBD1. The CDR3 coding sequence is TGTGCCAGCAGCATGATTCCGGGACAGGGCTATGGCTACACCTTC. Translation gives CASSMIPGQGYGYTF. The full variable domain, in which reference TRBV5-6 and TRBJ1-2 provide the parts outside the CDR3, is DAGVTQSPTHLIKTRGQQVTLRCSPKSGHDTVSWYQQALGQGPQFIFQYYEEEERQRGNFPDRFSGHQFPNYSSELNVNALLLGDSALYLCASSMIPGQGYGYTFGSGTRLTVV.